Listed below are T cell receptor beta chains from one sample, sequenced in a study of blood T cell repertoires in COVID-19. Sequencing was performed with immunoSEQ multiplex PCR; in TCRdb, only in-frame clones are kept and a portion is missing. Of around 54,000 clones in the sample, around 92% were seen once. Sequenced: peripheral blood. The receptors stem from a human donor in a cohort sampled during active COVID-19. CDR3s include the opening cysteine and the closing phenylalanine or tryptophan. The D gene is left open where the match is weak. Size tells how often a clone was seen (once, few, many) or the class of an expanded clone, and some rows leave it out.

D gene | clone size | J gene | V gene | CDR3 DNA | CDR3 protein
TRBD1 | NA | TRBJ1-6 | TRBV4-1 | TGCGCCAGCAGCCAAGTGGACAGGGAGATTTCACCCCTCCACTTT | CASSQVDREISPLHF
NA | NA | TRBJ2-5 | TRBV24-1 | TGTGCCACCAGTCAGAGGGAGACCCAGTACTTC | CATSQRETQYF
NA | once | TRBJ2-1 | TRBV9 | TGTGCCAGCAGCGACTTAGGACTCCTCAAAAATGAGCAGTTCTTC | CASSDLGLLKNEQFF
TRBD1 | NA | TRBJ1-4 | TRBV18 | TGTGCCAGCTCACCGAGAGGGACAGGGGTAGGAGAAAAACTGTTTTTT | CASSPRGTGVGEKLFF
TRBD1 | NA | TRBJ1-2 | TRBV6-5 | TGTGCCAGCAATCGAGGACAGGCGGATAACTATGGCTACACCTTC | CASNRGQADNYGYTF
NA | once | TRBJ2-5 | TRBV5-4 | TGTGCCAGCAGCCATAGGGGCAGTCTCAAAGAGACCCAGTACTTC | CASSHRGSLKETQYF
NA | NA | TRBJ2-3 | TRBV5-1 | TGCGCCAGCAGCATAGGACACTCAGATACGCAGTATTTT | CASSIGHSDTQYF
TRBD2 | once | TRBJ2-3 | TRBV19 | TGTGCCAGTAGTATTCGCGGGACTAGCGGGAGAAAGACAGATACGCAGTATTTT | CASSIRGTSGRKTDTQYF
NA | few | TRBJ1-5 | TRBV19 | TGTGCCAGTACAATCGCGGGGGGGGGTAGCAATCAGCCCCAGCATTTT | CASTIAGGGSNQPQHF
TRBD2 | once | TRBJ2-7 | TRBV6-5 | TGTGCCAGCAAAAGGGTCGGCGGGAGAGCGGGGGAGCAGTACTTC | CASKRVGGRAGEQYF
TRBD1 | NA | TRBJ2-2 | TRBV29-1 | TGCAGCGTAGCCGACAGGGGGCCCGTCGGGGAGCTGTTTTTT | CSVADRGPVGELFF
TRBD1 | NA | TRBJ1-2 | TRBV18 | TGTGCCAGCTCGCCCTACAGGGGGAACTATGGCTACACCTTC | CASSPYRGNYGYTF
TRBD2 | NA | TRBJ2-1 | TRBV4-1 | TGCGCCAGCAGCCCTACCCGAGTAGCGGGAGGGCTGGGCAATGAGCAGTTCTTC | CASSPTRVAGGLGNEQFF
NA | NA | TRBJ1-5 | TRBV3-1/TRBV3-2 | TGTGCCAGCAGCCAAGACAGGAATCAGCCCCAGCATTTT | CASSQDRNQPQHF
NA | NA | TRBJ2-7 | TRBV5-1 | TGCGCCAGCAGCTTGGAGCTTACAGGGAATTTTGGGTACGAGCAGTACTTC | CASSLELTGNFGYEQYF
NA | NA | TRBJ1-4 | TRBV12-3/TRBV12-4 | TGTGCCAGCAGTTTGGAGGGTGAAAAACTGTTTTTT | CASSLEGEKLFF
TRBD1 | NA | TRBJ1-5 | TRBV3-1/TRBV3-2 | TGTGCCAGCAGCCCGACAGGGTTACGGGGGCAGCCCCAGCATTTT | CASSPTGLRGQPQHF
TRBD2 | NA | TRBJ2-3 | TRBV18 | TGTGCCAGCTCACCAATTAGCGGGGGGGGCACAGATACGCAGTATTTT | CASSPISGGGTDTQYF
NA | NA | TRBJ2-1 | TRBV9 | TGTGCCAGCAGCGCCCTACTAGCAGGAACCTACAATGAGCAGTTCTTC | CASSALLAGTYNEQFF
TRBD1 | NA | TRBJ1-5 | TRBV4-3 | TGCGCCAGCAGCCAGGACAGGGGGCCAAGTCAGCCCCAGCATTTT | CASSQDRGPSQPQHF
TRBD1 | NA | TRBJ2-1 | TRBV24-1 | TGTGCCACCAGTGAGACAGGGGGTAGCTCCTACAATGAGCAGTTCTTC | CATSETGGSSYNEQFF
NA | NA | TRBJ1-4 | TRBV2 | TGTGCCAGCAACCTGGTACTAAATGAAAAACTGTTTTTT | CASNLVLNEKLFF
NA | NA | TRBJ1-1 | TRBV7-2 | TGTGCCAGCAGCTTAGCGGGGGCCGCTGAAGCTTTCTTT | CASSLAGAAEAFF
NA | once | TRBJ2-3 | TRBV3-1/TRBV3-2 | TGTGCCAGCAGCCAACATGGCGATACGCAGTATTTT | CASSQHGDTQYF
TRBD2 | NA | TRBJ2-2 | TRBV27 | TGTGCCAGCAGTTTATCGCCCCGAGCTAGCGGGAGAAGGACCGGGGAGCTGTTTTTT | CASSLSPRASGRRTGELFF